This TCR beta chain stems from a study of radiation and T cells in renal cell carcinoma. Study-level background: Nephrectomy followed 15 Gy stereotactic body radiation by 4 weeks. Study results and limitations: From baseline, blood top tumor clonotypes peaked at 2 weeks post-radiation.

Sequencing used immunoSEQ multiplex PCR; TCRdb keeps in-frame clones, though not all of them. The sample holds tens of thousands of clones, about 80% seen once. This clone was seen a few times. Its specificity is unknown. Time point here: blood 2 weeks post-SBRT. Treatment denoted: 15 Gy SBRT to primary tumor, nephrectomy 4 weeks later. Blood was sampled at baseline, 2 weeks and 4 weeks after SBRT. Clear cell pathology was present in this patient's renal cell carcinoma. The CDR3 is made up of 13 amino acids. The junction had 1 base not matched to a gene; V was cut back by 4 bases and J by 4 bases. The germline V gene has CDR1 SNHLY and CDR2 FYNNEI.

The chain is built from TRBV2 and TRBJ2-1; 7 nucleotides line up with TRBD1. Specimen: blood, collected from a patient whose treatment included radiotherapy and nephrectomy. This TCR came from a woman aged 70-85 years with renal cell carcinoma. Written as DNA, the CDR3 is TGTGCCAGCAGTGTGGGACAGTACAATGAGCAGTTCTTC. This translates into CASSVGQYNEQFF.